This TCR beta chain emerged from a study of human T cells and chemical hapten exposure. TCRdb fed the RACE reads into MiXCR, producing one record per CDR3 protein. Of a few hundred thousand distinct CDR3 sequences in the sample, about 6% were seen once. This clonotype came up a few times. The time point denotes: patch test 2, 6 weeks after DPC sensitization. Treatment denoted: therapeutic diphenylcyclopropenone sensitization with weekly scalp DPC. The sample in question was whole blood, obtained in connection with sensitization to the hapten diphenylcyclopropenone (DPC). This receptor was taken from a woman between 18 and 30 years old with alopecia areata. Some clones in this sample may be carry-over from other donors' samples.

In DNA form, the CDR3 reads TGCGCCAGCAGCCGAACGGACAGGGCCAGGGAACTGTTTTTT. Residues: CASSRTDRARELFF. This rearrangement joins TRBV4-1 to TRBJ1-4, with 8 nucleotides matching TRBD1. The CDR3 is 14 residues long. J gave up 12 bases and V 4 bases, and 10 bases lay outside the gene matches. CDR1 MGHRA and CDR2 YSYEKL come from the germline V gene.